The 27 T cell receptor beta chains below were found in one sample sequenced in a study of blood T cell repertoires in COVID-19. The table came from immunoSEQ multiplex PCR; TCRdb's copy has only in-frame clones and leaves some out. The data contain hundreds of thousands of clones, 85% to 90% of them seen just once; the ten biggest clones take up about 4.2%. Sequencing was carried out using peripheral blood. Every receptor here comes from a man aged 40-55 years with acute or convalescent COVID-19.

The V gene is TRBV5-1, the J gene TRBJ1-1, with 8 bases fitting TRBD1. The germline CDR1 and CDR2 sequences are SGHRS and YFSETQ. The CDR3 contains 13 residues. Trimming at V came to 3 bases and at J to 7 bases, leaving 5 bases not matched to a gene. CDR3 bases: TGCGCCAGCAGCTCAGGGGGCTCATATGAAGCTTTCTTT. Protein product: CASSSGGSYEAFF.

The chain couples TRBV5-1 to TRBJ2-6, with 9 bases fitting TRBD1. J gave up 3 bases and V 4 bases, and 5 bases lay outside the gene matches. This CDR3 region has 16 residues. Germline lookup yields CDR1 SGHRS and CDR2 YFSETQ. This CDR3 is CASSQTGGGGANVLTF. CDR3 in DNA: TGCGCCAGCAGCCAAACAGGGGGCGGTGGGGCCAACGTCCTGACTTTC.

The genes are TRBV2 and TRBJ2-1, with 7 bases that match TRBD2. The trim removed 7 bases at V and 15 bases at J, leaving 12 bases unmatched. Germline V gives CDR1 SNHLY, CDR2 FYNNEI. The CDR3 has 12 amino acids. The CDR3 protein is CASTSGGGWPFF. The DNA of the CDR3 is TGTGCCAGCACTTCGGGGGGAGGGTGGCCGTTCTTC.

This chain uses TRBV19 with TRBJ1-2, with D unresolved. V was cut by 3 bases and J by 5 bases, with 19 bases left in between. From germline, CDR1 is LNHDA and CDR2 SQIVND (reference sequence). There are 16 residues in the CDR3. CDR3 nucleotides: TGTGCCAGTAGTATCTCCCTGGCGGAGAGGGTTTATGGCTACACCTTC. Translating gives CASSISLAERVYGYTF.

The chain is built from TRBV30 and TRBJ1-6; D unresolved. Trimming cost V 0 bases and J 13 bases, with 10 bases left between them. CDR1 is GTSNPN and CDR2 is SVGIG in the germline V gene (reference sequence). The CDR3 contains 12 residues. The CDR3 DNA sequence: TGTGCCTGGAGTGTGACAAAGGCGCCCCTCCACTTT. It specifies CAWSVTKAPLHF.

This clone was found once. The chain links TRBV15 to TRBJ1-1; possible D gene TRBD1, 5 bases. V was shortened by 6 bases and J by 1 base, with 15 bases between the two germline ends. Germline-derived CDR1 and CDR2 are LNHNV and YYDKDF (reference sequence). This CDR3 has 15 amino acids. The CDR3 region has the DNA TGTGCCACCAGGCAGGGCATCGAACCGAACACTGAAGCTTTCTTT. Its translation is CATRQGIEPNTEAFF.

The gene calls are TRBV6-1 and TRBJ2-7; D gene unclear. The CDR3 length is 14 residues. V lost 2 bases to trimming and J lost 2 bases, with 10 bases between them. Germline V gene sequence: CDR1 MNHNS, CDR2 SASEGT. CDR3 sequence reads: CASSELWATYEQYF. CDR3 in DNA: TGTGCCAGCAGTGAACTATGGGCAACCTACGAGCAGTACTTC.

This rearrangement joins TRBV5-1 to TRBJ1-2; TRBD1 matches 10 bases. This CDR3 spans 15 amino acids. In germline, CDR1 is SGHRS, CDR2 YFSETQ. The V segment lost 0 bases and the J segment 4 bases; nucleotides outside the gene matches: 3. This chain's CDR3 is CASSLAGTGAYGYTF. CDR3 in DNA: TGCGCCAGCAGCTTGGCCGGGACAGGGGCCTATGGCTACACCTTC.

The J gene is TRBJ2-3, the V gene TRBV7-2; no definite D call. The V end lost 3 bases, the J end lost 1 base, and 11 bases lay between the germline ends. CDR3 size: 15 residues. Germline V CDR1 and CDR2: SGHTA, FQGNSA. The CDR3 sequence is CASSFYPRGTDTQYF. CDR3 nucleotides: TGTGCCAGCAGCTTCTACCCACGGGGCACAGATACGCAGTATTTT.

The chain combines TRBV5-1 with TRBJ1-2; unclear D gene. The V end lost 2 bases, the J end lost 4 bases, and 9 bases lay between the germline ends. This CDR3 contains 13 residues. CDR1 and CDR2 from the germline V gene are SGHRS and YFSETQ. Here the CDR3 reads CASSFDTPYGYTF. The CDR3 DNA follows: TGCGCCAGCAGCTTTGACACTCCCTATGGCTACACCTTC.

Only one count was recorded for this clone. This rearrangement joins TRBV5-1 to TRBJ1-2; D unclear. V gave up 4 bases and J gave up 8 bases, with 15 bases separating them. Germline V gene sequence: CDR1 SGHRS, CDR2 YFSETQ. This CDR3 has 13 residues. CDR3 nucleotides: TGCGCCAGCAGCCAGCCCGAGGATGGCGGCTACACCTTC. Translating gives CASSQPEDGGYTF.

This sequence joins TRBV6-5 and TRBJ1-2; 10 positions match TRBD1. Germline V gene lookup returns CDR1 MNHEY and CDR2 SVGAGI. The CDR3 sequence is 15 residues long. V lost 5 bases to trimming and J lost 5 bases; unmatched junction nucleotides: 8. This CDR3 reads CASSPRRQGAYGYTF. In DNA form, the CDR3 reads TGTGCCAGCAGTCCCAGGAGACAGGGGGCATATGGCTACACCTTC.

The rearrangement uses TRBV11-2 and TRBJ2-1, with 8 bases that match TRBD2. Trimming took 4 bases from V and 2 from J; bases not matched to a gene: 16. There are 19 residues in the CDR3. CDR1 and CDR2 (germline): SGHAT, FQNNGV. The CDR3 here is CASSSFLPERGNPYNEQFF. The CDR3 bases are TGTGCCAGCAGCTCGTTCCTCCCAGAGCGGGGGAACCCCTACAATGAGCAGTTCTTC.

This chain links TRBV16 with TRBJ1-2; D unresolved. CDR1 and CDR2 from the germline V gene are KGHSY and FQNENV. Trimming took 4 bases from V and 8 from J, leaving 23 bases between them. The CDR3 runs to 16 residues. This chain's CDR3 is CASSRATLISGGGYTF. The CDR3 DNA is TGTGCCAGCAGCCGCGCGACATTAATCTCGGGAGGAGGCTACACCTTC.

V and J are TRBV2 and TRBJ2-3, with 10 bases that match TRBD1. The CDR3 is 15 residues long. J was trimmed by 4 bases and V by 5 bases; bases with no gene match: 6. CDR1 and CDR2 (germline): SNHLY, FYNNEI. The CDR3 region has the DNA TGTGCCAGCAGTCGGACAGGGGGGATGGCAGATACGCAGTATTTT. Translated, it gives CASSRTGGMADTQYF.

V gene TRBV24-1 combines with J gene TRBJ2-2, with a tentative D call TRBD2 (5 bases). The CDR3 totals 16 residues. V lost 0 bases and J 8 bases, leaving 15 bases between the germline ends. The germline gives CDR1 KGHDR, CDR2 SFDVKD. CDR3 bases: TGTGCCACCAGTGATTTGTACGGACTGGGCCAGGGGGAGCTGTTTTTT. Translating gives CATSDLYGLGQGELFF.

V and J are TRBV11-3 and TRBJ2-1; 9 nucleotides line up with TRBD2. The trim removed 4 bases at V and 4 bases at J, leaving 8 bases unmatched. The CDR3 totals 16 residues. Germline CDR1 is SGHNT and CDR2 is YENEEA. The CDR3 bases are TGTGCCAGCAGCTCGATGGCTAGCGGGGAATACAATGAGCAGTTCTTC. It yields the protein CASSSMASGEYNEQFF.

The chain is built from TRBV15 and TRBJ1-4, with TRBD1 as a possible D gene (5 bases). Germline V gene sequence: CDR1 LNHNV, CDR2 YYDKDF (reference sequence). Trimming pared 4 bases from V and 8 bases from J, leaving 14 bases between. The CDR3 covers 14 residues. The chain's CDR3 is CATSTSGAGEKLFF. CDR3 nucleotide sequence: TGTGCCACCAGCACCAGTGGGGCTGGGGAAAAACTGTTTTTT.

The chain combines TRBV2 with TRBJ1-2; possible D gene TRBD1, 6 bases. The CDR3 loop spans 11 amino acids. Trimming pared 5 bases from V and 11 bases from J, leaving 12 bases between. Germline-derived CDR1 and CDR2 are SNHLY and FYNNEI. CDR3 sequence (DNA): TGTGCCAGCAGTCCCGGGACACGTTACACCTTC. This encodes CASSPGTRYTF.

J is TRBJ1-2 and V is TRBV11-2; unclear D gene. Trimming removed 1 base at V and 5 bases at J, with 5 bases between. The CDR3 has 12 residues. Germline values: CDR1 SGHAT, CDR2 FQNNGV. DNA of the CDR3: TGTGCCAGCAGCTTAGGAGAGTATGGCTACACCTTC. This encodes CASSLGEYGYTF.

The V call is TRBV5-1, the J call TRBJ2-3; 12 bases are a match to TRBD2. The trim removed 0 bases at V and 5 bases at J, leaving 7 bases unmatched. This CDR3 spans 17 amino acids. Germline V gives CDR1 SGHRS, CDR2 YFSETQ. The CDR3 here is CASSLDPSGGAGDTQYF. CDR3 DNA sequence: TGCGCCAGCAGCTTGGATCCTAGCGGGGGGGCGGGAGATACGCAGTATTTT.

Here the CDR3 reads CSVESQRGGYTF. The CDR3 DNA is TGCAGCGTTGAGTCGCAGCGAGGTGGCTACACCTTC. The chain recombines TRBV29-1 with TRBJ1-2; D is unclear. Germline values: CDR1 SQVTM, CDR2 ANQGSEA. V was cut by 3 bases and J by 7 bases, with 12 bases left in between. The CDR3 covers 12 residues. Variable domain in full (rest from reference TRBV29-1 and TRBJ1-2): SAVISQKPSRDICQRGTSLTIQCQVDSQVTMMFWYRQQPGQSLTLIATANQGSEATYESGFVIDKFPISRPNLTFSTLTVSNMSPEDSSIYLCSVESQRGGYTFGSGTRLTVV.

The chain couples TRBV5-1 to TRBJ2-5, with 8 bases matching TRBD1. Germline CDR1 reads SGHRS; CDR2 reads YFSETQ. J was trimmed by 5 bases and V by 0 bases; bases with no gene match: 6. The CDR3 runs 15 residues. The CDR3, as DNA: TGCGCCAGCAGCTTGGGACAGGGGTTTGGGGAGACCCAGTACTTC. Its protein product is CASSLGQGFGETQYF.

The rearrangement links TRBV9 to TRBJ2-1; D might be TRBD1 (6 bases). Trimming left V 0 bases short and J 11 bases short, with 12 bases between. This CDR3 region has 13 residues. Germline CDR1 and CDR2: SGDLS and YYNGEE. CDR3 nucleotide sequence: TGTGCCAGCAGCGTAGGTACAGGGCCTAAGCAGTTCTTC. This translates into CASSVGTGPKQFF.

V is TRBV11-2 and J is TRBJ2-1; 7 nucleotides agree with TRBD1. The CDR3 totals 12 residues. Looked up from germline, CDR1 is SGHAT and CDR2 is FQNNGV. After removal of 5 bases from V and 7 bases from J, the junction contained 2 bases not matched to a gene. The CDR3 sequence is CASSRQGNEQFF. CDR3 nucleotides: TGTGCCAGCAGCCGACAGGGTAATGAGCAGTTCTTC.

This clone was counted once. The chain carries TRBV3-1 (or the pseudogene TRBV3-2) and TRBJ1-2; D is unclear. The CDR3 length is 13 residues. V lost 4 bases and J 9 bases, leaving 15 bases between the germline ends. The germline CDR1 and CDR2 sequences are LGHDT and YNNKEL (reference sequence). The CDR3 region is CASSPLDSQSYTF. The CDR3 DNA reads TGTGCCAGCAGCCCGTTGGACTCGCAGAGCTACACCTTC.

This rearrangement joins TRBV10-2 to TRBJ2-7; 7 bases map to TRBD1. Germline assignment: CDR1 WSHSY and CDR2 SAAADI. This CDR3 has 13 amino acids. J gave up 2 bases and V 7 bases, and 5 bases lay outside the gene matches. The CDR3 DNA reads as TGCGCCAGCATGGACAGGCGTCCCTACGAGCAGTACTTC. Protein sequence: CASMDRRPYEQYF.